Below, one T cell receptor beta chain is given with its context. As yet, its antigen is unknown. The data stem from a study of T cell responses to AZD1222 COVID-19 vaccine. Study observations and caveats: Regions left unmutated in variants are reportedly the target of nearly half of spike-specific TCRs. There were vaccine-associated CD4 TCRs across spike, dominant at 160-218 and 743-854. Among the donors, most were white British and more were female, and clonal diversity was possibly underestimated.

Second-dose intervals near 4 or 12 weeks were combined. Assay used: immunoSEQ multiplex PCR; TCRdb lists only in-frame clones, some missing. The profile shows about 180,000 clones, approximately 94% of them singletons. The CDR3 extends over 17 amino acids. Deletions cut 1 base from V and 8 bases from J, with 20 bases between. Germline CDR1 LNHDA, CDR2 SQIVND (reference sequence). The sample consisted of peripheral blood, taken 28 days after the second AZD1222 dose. This clonotype was obtained from an adult who received the AZD1222 COVID-19 vaccine. The chain uses TRBV19 and TRBJ1-4; possible D gene TRBD1, 5 bases. CDR3 sequence: CASSIGLLAGGEEKLFF. The CDR3 DNA is TGTGCCAGTAGTATAGGACTCCTGGCTGGAGGGGAGGAAAAACTGTTTTTT.